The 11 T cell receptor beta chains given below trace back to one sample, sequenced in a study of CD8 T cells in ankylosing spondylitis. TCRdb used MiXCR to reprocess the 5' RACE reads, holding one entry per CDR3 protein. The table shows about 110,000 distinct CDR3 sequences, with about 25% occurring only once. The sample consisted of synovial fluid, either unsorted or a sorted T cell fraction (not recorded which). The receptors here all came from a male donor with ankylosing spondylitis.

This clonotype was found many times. CDR3 sequence reads: CASSFLISNEQFF. The CDR3 nucleotides are TGTGCCAGCAGTTTCCTGATAAGCAATGAGCAGTTCTTC. The rearrangement uses TRBV12-3 or TRBV12-4 and TRBJ2-1, with D uncertain. The CDR3 contains 13 residues. With 3 bases removed from V and 6 bases from J, the gap between germline ends came to 9 bases.

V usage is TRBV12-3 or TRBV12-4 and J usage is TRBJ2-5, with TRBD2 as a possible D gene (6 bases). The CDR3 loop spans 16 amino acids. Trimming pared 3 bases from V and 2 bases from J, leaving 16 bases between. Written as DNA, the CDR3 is TGTGCCAGCAGTTTGTTGGCGAGCGCGGGACAAGAGACCCAGTACTTC. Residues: CASSLLASAGQETQYF.

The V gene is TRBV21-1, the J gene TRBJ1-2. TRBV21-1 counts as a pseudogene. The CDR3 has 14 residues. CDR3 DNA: TGTGCCAGCAGCTCACGCAAGCGAGGCTATGGCTACACCTTC. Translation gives CASSSRKRGYGYTF.

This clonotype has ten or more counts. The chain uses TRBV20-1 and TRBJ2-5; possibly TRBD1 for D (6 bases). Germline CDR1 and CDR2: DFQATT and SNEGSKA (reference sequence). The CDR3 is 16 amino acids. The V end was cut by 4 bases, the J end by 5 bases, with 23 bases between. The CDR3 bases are TGCAGTGCTATCCCGACAGGTAGAGGCCCTTGGGAGACCCAGTACTTC. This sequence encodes CSAIPTGRGPWETQYF.

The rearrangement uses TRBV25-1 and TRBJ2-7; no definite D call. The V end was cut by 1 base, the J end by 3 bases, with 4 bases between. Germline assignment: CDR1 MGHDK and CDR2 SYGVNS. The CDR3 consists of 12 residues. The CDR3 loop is CASSESYYEQYF. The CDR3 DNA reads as TGTGCCAGCAGTGAATCGTACTACGAGCAGTACTTC.

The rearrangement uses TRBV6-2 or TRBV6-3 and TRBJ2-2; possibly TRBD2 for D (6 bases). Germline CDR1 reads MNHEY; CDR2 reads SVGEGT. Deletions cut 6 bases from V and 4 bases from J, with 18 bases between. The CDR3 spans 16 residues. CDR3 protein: CASSRVGGLSTGELFF. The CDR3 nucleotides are TGTGCCAGCAGCCGCGTCGGGGGTTTGAGCACCGGGGAGCTGTTTTTT.

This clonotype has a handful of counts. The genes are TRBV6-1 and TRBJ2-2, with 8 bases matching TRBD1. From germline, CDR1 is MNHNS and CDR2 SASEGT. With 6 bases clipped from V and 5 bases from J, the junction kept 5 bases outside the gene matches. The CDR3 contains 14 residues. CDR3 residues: CASRDREGTGELFF. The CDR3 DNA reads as TGTGCCAGCAGGGACAGGGAAGGTACCGGGGAGCTGTTTTTT.

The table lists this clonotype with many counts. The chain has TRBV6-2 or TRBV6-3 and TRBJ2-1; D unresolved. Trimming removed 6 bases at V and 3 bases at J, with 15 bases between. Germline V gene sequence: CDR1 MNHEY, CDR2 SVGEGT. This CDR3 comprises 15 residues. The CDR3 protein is CASSSFGQSYNEQFF. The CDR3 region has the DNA TGTGCCAGCAGCTCCTTCGGGCAGAGCTACAATGAGCAGTTCTTC.

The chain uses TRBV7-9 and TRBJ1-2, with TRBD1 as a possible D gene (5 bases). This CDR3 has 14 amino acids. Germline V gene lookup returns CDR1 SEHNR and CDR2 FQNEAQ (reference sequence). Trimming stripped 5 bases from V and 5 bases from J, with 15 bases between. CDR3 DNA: TGTGCCAGCAGCCCACCCCCGGGGGGTTATGGCTACACCTTC. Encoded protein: CASSPPPGGYGYTF.

CDR3 DNA sequence: TGTGCCAGCAGCTTAGACCGGGACAGTTCCTACGAGCAGTACTTC. Amino acids: CASSLDRDSSYEQYF. The chain couples TRBV7-9 to TRBJ2-7; the match to TRBD1 covers 7 bases. From germline, CDR1 is SEHNR and CDR2 FQNEAQ (reference sequence). V shed 1 base and J 1 base; nucleotides not matched to a gene: 4. The CDR3 is made up of 15 amino acids.

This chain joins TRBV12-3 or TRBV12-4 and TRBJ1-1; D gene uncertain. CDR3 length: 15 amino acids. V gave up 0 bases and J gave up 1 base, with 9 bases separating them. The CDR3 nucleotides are TGTGCCAGCAGTTTAGCGCTTGTCAAGAACACTGAAGCTTTCTTT. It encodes CASSLALVKNTEAFF.